The rows below give T cell receptor beta chains drawn from one sample of a study of blood T cells in healthy people across ages. TCRdb re-called the 5' RACE reads with MiXCR, one entry per CDR3 protein. The sample has 650,000 to 900,000 distinct CDR3 sequences; 62% are singletons. The specimen was blood. Receptors originate from a man aged 30-40 years in good health. The CDR3 runs from the conserved cysteine through the conserved F or W. Each record gives: J gene, CDR3 length, D gene, V gene, clone size, CDR3 DNA, CDR3 protein. The D gene is left open where the match is weak. The size field is filled for only some rows; it gives once, few, many or a size class.

TRBJ2-1 15 TRBD2 TRBV9 . TGTGCCAGCAGCGTAGATCCTAGCGGGGTCTATGAGCAGTTCTTC CASSVDPSGVYEQFF
TRBJ1-1 15 . TRBV20-1 . TGCAGTGCTCAGCGGGAGCCGACTCTGAACACTGAAGCTTTCTTT CSAQREPTLNTEAFF
TRBJ1-1 15 . TRBV4-3 few TGCGCCAGCAGCCAAGAGTACAGAGGGAACACTGAAGCTTTCTTT CASSQEYRGNTEAFF
TRBJ2-6 17 TRBD1 TRBV9 . TGTGCCAGCAGCGTAGCGGGACAGGGGCTTGGGGCCAACGTCCTGACTTTC CASSVAGQGLGANVLTF
TRBJ1-6 14 . TRBV7-9 . TGTGCCAGCACCGTCACAGGGAGAGGTTCACCCCTCCACTTT CASTVTGRGSPLHF
TRBJ1-5 13 . TRBV2 once TGTGCCAGCACCGCGGATAGCAATCAGCCCCAGCATTTT CASTADSNQPQHF
TRBJ2-7 15 . TRBV24-1 . TGTGCCACCAGTGACTCCGCAGGGGCCGCCTACGAGCAGTACTTC CATSDSAGAAYEQYF
TRBJ2-3 14 TRBD1 TRBV28 . TGTGCCAGCAGTTGGGACAGGGAGTTGGATACGCAGTATTTT CASSWDRELDTQYF
TRBJ2-5 14 . TRBV5-6 . TGTGCCAGCACCCTCGAGGGTGGGGAAGAGACCCAGTACTTC CASTLEGGEETQYF
TRBJ2-5 13 TRBD1 TRBV9 few TGTGCCAGCAGCGTAACAGGGGCTGGGGAGCAGTACTTC CASSVTGAGEQYF
TRBJ1-2 14 TRBD1 TRBV5-1 . TGCGCCAGCAGCCCCGGACAGGGGTGGGATGGCTACACCTTC CASSPGQGWDGYTF
TRBJ2-1 11 . TRBV19 few TGTGCCAGTACGGGGGTGGGAGAGCAGTTCTTC CASTGVGEQFF
TRBJ2-5 15 . TRBV6-5 many TGTGCCAGCAGTTACCCCGGACGGGGTCAAGAGACCCAGTACTTC CASSYPGRGQETQYF
TRBJ1-2 14 . TRBV7-2 . TGTGCCAGCAGCGTAAGCAGGAAGGGAGGTGGCTACACCTTC CASSVSRKGGGYTF
TRBJ2-1 13 TRBD1 TRBV7-3 few TGTGCCAGCAGCCAAACAGGGGGCATTGAGCAGTTCTTC CASSQTGGIEQFF
TRBJ2-5 12 . TRBV3-1 . TGTGCCAGCAGCCAAGATTGGAATGAGCAGTACTTC CASSQDWNEQYF
TRBJ2-5 12 . TRBV7-9 few TGTGCCAGCAAGGGGGAGGGTCAGACCCAGTACTTC CASKGEGQTQYF
TRBJ2-7 12 . TRBV7-6 few TGTGCCAGCAGGACAGGATACAATGAGCAGTACTTC CASRTGYNEQYF
TRBJ2-3 18 TRBD2 TRBV7-2 . TGTGCCAGCAGCTTAGGGGGGTCCCGGCTAGCGGACACAGATACGCAGTATTTT CASSLGGSRLADTDTQYF
TRBJ2-6 18 TRBD2 TRBV9 . TGTGCCAGCAGCGCACAAGGACTAGCGGGGGTTGGAGCCAACGTCCTGACTTTC CASSAQGLAGVGANVLTF
TRBJ2-3 14 TRBD1 TRBV20-1 . TGCAGTGCCCTCGGACAGGGAGTTACAGATACGCGGTATTTT CSALGQGVTDTRYF
TRBJ2-3 15 . TRBV29-1 . TGCAGCGTTGAGACCGGGACCACTAGCACAGATACGCAGTATTTT CSVETGTTSTDTQYF
TRBJ1-2 15 . TRBV12-3/TRBV12-4 . TGTGCCAGCAGTGGGGACAACAAAGCCTTCTATGGCTACACCTTC CASSGDNKAFYGYTF
TRBJ1-4 13 . TRBV6-1 once TGTGCCAGCAGTGACAACAACCTAGGGAAACTGTTTTTT CASSDNNLGKLFF
TRBJ2-5 15 . TRBV20-1 . TGCAGTGCACCCATGGAGGGAAGGGGGGGGGAGACCCAGTACTTC CSAPMEGRGGETQYF
TRBJ1-5 13 . TRBV15 . TGTGCCACCAGCAGAGGGGGTGGGCAGCCCCAGCATTTT CATSRGGGQPQHF
TRBJ2-3 16 . TRBV6-5 few TGTGCCAGCAGTTACTCGAAGAGATCTAGCACAGATACGCAGTATTTT CASSYSKRSSTDTQYF
TRBJ2-5 16 TRBD2 TRBV28 . TGTGCCAGCACCTTAGCGGCTAGCGGAAAACAAGAGACCCAGTACTTC CASTLAASGKQETQYF